In its sample, the clone carrying this TCR beta chain ranks as medium-sized. Its cognate antigen is unknown. This entry comes from a study of identical twins. General study findings and limits: Modelling approaches yielded underestimates of out-of-frame TCR alpha sharing between monozygotic twins. Memory repertoires lacked the insertion deficit that abundant cord blood beta clonotypes showed. Cross-sectional statistical analysis was relied on for the conclusions, without the same donors being followed.

After template switching added a universal primer site, the resulting cDNA carried unique molecular identifiers. A single record per CDR3 protein comes from TCRdb applying MiXCR to the 5' RACE reads. The data hold under 1 million distinct CDR3 sequences, with more than 9% observed a single time. V was cut by 11 bases and J by 0 bases, with 14 bases left in between. Germline-derived CDR1 and CDR2 are MDHEN and SYDVKM. The CDR3 runs to 14 residues. These data also formed part of another study, on yellow fever vaccine responses in identical twins.

The material sequenced was PBMCs. J is TRBJ1-5 and V is TRBV28; a possible D gene is TRBD1 (5 bases). The TCR was taken from a woman under 30 in good health. CDR3 DNA: TGTGCCGGCGGGGCAGATTATAGCAATCAGCCCCAGCATTTT. Its protein is CAGGADYSNQPQHF.